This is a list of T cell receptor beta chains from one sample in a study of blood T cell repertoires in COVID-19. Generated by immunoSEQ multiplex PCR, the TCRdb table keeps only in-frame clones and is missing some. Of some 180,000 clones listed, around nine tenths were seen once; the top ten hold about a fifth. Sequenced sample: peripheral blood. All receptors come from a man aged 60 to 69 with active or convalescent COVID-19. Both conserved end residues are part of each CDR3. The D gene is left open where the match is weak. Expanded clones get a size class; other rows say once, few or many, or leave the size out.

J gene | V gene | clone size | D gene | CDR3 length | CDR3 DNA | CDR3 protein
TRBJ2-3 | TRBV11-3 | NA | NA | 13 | TGTGCCAGCAGCTTAGGGCGCACAGATACGCAGTATTTT | CASSLGRTDTQYF
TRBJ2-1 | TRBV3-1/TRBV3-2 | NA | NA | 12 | TGTGCCAGCAGCCGACGGGACACCCAGCAGTTCTTC | CASSRRDTQQFF
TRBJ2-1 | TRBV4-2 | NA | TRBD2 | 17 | TGTGCCAGCAGCCCCCGCCTGGGCGGGGGGGCCTACAATGAGCAGTTCTTC | CASSPRLGGGAYNEQFF
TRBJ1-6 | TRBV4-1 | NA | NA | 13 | TGCGCCAGCTCGGAGGGCCGAGATTCACCCCTCCACTTT | CASSEGRDSPLHF
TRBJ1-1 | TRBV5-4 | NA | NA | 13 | TGTGCCAGCAGCTTGGGTCCCCCGGAGGAAGCTTTCTTT | CASSLGPPEEAFF
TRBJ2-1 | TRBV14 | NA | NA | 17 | TGTGCCAGCAGCAAAGATGGCGGGGGCTCGGGGTACAATGAGCAGTTCTTC | CASSKDGGGSGYNEQFF
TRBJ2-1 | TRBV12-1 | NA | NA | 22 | TGTGCCAGCAGCTTTTTCCGGGACAGGACCACCGATTGCCGGGGCTCCTACAATGAGCAGTTCTTC | CASSFFRDRTTDCRGSYNEQFF
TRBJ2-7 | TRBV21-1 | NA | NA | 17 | TGTGCCAGCAGCAAAGGCAAAACAGGGGGTCCGACTTACGAGCAGTACTTC | CASSKGKTGGPTYEQYF
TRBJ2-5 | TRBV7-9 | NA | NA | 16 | TGTGCCAGCAGCTTAGATGGGATGGGTGCGGGCGAGACCCAGTACTTC | CASSLDGMGAGETQYF
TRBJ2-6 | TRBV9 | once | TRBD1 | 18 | TGTGCCAGCAGCGTAGCTAGGACAGGGTTTTCTGGGGCCAACGTCCTGACTTTC | CASSVARTGFSGANVLTF
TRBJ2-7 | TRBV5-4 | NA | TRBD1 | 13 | TGTGCCAGCAGTACGACAGGGGCCTACGAGCAGTACTTC | CASSTTGAYEQYF
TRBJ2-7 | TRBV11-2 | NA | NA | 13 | TGTGCCAGCAGCTTAGGACTGAGCTCCGAGCAGTACTTC | CASSLGLSSEQYF
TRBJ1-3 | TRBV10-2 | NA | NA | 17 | TGCGCCAGCAGTGACGAACAGGGAATAACCCCTGGAAACACCATATATTTT | CASSDEQGITPGNTIYF
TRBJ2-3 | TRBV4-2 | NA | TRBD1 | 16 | TGTGCCAGCAGCCGGGGTCGAGGGGGCCCCACAGATACGCAGTATTTT | CASSRGRGGPTDTQYF
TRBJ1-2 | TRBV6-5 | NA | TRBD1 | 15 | TGTGCCAGCAGTTACTCGAACAGGGGGACAAATGGCTACACCTTC | CASSYSNRGTNGYTF
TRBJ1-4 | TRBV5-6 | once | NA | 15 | TGTGCCAGCAGCTTGATAGCCGGGGGTAGTGAAAAACTGTTTTTT | CASSLIAGGSEKLFF
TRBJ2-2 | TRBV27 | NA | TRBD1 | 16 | TGTGCCAGCATGTCCTTGGACAGGGGGCGGATGGGGGAGCTGTTTTTT | CASMSLDRGRMGELFF
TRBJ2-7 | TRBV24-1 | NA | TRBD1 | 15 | TGTGCCACCAGTGACCCGGGACAGGGTCAGAACGAGCAGTACTTC | CATSDPGQGQNEQYF
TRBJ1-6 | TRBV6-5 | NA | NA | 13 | TGTGCCAGCAGCTCTACAGGGAATTCACCCCTCCACTTT | CASSSTGNSPLHF
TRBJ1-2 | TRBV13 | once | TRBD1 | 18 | TGTGCCAGCAGCTCGACACTGACAGGGTTGGTGAGTGACTATGGCTACACCTTC | CASSSTLTGLVSDYGYTF
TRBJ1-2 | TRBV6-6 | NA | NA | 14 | TGTGCCAGCAGTTCACAGGGAGCTAACTATGGCTACACCTTC | CASSSQGANYGYTF
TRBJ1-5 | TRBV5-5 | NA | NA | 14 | TGTGCCAGCAGCACGGACAGAAGCAATCAGCCCCAGCATTTT | CASSTDRSNQPQHF
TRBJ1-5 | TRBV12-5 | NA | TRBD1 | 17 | TGTGCTAGTGGTACCTCCGGGACAGGGGACTTTTTACAGCCCCAGCATTTT | CASGTSGTGDFLQPQHF
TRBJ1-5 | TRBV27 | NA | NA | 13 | TGTGCCAGCAGTTTATCCGGGGGACAGCCCCAGCATTTT | CASSLSGGQPQHF
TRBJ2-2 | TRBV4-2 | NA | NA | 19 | TGTGCCAGCAGCCGAGAGGGTTACCAGGGATCCCAAAGAGGAGGGGAGCTGTTTTTT | CASSREGYQGSQRGGELFF
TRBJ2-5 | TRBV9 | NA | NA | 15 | TGTGCCAGCAGCGTAGCGGCAGGGCCAGGAGAGACCCAGTACTTC | CASSVAAGPGETQYF
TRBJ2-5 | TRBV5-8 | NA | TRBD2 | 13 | TGTGCCAGCAGTCTCGGGGGGGCCGCGACCCAGTACTTC | CASSLGGAATQYF
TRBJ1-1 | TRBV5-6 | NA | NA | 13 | TGTGCCAGCAGTTTCACAGGGAACACTGAAGCTTTCTTT | CASSFTGNTEAFF
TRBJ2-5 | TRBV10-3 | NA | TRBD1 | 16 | TGTGCCATCAGCCGAATCCGGGACAGGGAGGGAGAGACCCAGTACTTC | CAISRIRDREGETQYF
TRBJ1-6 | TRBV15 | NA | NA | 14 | TGTGCCACCAGCTGGGTCAGGACAAATTCACCCCTCCACTTT | CATSWVRTNSPLHF
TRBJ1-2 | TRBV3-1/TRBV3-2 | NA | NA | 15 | TGTGCCAGCAGCCAAGAAGGGGCGGGGGGCTATGGCTACACCTTC | CASSQEGAGGYGYTF
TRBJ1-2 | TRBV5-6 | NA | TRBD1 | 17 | TGTGCCAGCAGCTTGGCTCGACAGGGGAGGGTTGACTATGGCTACACCTTC | CASSLARQGRVDYGYTF
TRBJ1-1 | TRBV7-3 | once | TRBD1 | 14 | TGTGCCAGCAGCGCGGGACAGGGGGGCACTGAAGCTTTCTTT | CASSAGQGGTEAFF
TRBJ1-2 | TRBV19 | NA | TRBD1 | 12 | TGTGCCAGTAGTTTGACAGGGAATGGCTACACCTTC | CASSLTGNGYTF
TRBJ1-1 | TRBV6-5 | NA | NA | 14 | TGTGCCAGCCTTGCGGGGGGCCTGAACACTGAAGCTTTCTTT | CASLAGGLNTEAFF
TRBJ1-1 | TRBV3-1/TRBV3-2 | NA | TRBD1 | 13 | TGTGCCAGCAGCCGACAGGGAGACACTGAAGCTTTCTTT | CASSRQGDTEAFF
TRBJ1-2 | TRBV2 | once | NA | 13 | TGTGCCAGCAGCGGACAGCTTTACTATGGCTACACCTTC | CASSGQLYYGYTF
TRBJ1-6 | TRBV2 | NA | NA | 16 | TGTGCCAGCAGTGTACAGGGTAGAGAATCCAATTCACCCCTCCACTTT | CASSVQGRESNSPLHF
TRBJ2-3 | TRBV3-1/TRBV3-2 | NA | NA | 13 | TGTGCCAGCAGCCAACCATCAGCAGATACGCAGTATTTT | CASSQPSADTQYF
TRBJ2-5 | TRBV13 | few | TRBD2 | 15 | TGTGCCAGCAGCTCGACTAGCGGGGGAGGTGAGACCCAGTACTTC | CASSSTSGGGETQYF
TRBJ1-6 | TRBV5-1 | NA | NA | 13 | TGCGCCAGCAGCTTGGAGCGTAGGTCACCCCTCCACTTT | CASSLERRSPLHF
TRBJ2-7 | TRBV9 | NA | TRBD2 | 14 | TGTGCCAGCAGCGTAGACAGCGGGGGGTACGAGCAGTACTTC | CASSVDSGGYEQYF
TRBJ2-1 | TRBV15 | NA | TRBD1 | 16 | TGTGCCACCAGCAGACAGACAGGGGCACCCTACAATGAGCAGTTCTTC | CATSRQTGAPYNEQFF
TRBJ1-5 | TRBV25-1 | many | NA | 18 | TGTGCCAGCAGTGAATGCAAGGCCCCCAGGGTAAGGAATCAGCCCCAGCATTTT | CASSECKAPRVRNQPQHF
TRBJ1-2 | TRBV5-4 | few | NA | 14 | TGTGCCAGCAGCTTGGGAGTCCGGGACTATGGCTACACCTTC | CASSLGVRDYGYTF
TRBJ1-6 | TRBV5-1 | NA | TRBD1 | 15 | TGCGCCAGCAGCACCGGGACAGGGGTTAATTCACCCCTCCACTTT | CASSTGTGVNSPLHF
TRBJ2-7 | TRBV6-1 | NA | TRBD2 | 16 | TGTGCCAGCAGTGTTAGTAGCGGGGGGGGATCCTACGAGCAGTACTTC | CASSVSSGGGSYEQYF
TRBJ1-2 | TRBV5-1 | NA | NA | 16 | TGCGCCAGCAGCTTGGGGGAGGCCAGGATATTAGGCGGCTACACCTTC | CASSLGEARILGGYTF
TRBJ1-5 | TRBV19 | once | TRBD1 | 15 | TGTGCCAGTACCGCGAGGGGACAGGGCAATCAGCCCCAGCATTTT | CASTARGQGNQPQHF
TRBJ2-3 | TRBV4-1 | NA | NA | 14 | TGCGCCAGCAGCCAAGGAGTGTGGGGCTCTACGCAGTATTTT | CASSQGVWGSTQYF
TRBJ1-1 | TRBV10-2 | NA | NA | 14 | TGCGCCAGCAGTGACAGGGAAAGGAGAACTGAAGCTTTCTTT | CASSDRERRTEAFF
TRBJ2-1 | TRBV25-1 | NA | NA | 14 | TGTGCCAGCAGTGGACCAGGCTCCTACAATGAGCAGTTCTTC | CASSGPGSYNEQFF